The 8 T cell receptor beta chains listed next were all sequenced from one sample in a study of blood T cell repertoires in COVID-19. The method was immunoSEQ multiplex PCR; TCRdb's version includes in-frame clones alone and lacks a portion of them. The sample yields roughly 280,000 clones, 80% to 90% seen once. The source material was peripheral blood. The receptors come from a woman in her 70s with acute or convalescent COVID-19.

The chain recombines TRBV20-1 with TRBJ2-7, with unresolved D. CDR1 and CDR2 from the germline V gene are DFQATT and SNEGSKA (reference sequence). The V gene lost 2 bases and the J gene lost 3 bases, with 5 bases spanning the gap. CDR3 length: 11 residues. Written as DNA, the CDR3 is TGCAGTGCTAGACTTATCTACGAGCAGTACTTC. Translation: CSARLIYEQYF.

This chain links TRBV7-9 with TRBJ1-5; perhaps TRBD1 as D (5 bases). This CDR3 has 14 residues. CDR1 and CDR2 (germline): SEHNR, FQNEAQ (reference sequence). The V end was cut by 5 bases, the J end by 4 bases, with 12 bases between. CDR3 DNA: TGTGCCAGCAGCCCCCTCGGGGGTAATCAGCCCCAGCATTTT. It specifies CASSPLGGNQPQHF.

The J gene is TRBJ2-5, the V gene TRBV11-2; possibly TRBD1 for D (5 bases). This CDR3 is 18 amino acids long. Germline-derived CDR1 and CDR2 are SGHAT and FQNNGV. V was trimmed by 3 bases and J by 5 bases, leaving 25 bases between them. The CDR3 reads CASSFRPTRQSSRETQYF. The CDR3 DNA follows: TGTGCCAGCAGCTTCCGCCCCACTCGACAGTCAAGTAGGGAGACCCAGTACTTC.

The V and J genes are TRBV2 and TRBJ2-3; the match to TRBD2 covers 8 bases. This CDR3 contains 12 residues. V gave up 6 bases and J gave up 14 bases; unmatched junction bases: 10. Germline lookup yields CDR1 SNHLY and CDR2 FYNNEI. The CDR3 DNA is TGTGCCAGCAGGGAGCGGGGGCCTTATGGGTATTTT. Translation gives CASRERGPYGYF.

The V and J genes are TRBV24-1 and TRBJ2-2, with 9 nucleotides matching TRBD1. CDR1 and CDR2 (germline): KGHDR, SFDVKD. V lost 8 bases and J lost 3; bases outside the gene matches: 6. The CDR3 has 15 amino acids. The CDR3 protein is CATKSGQGDTGELFF. The CDR3 coding sequence is TGTGCCACCAAGTCGGGACAGGGAGACACCGGGGAGCTGTTTTTT.

The chain employs TRBV27 and TRBJ1-1, with a possible D match to TRBD1 (6 bases). Trimming stripped 4 bases from V and 7 bases from J, with 16 bases between. CDR1 and CDR2 (germline): MNHEY, SMNVEV (reference sequence). This CDR3 has 14 amino acids. The CDR3 region is CASSSLKDRIEAFF. Written as DNA, the CDR3 is TGTGCCAGCAGTTCCCTCAAAGACAGGATTGAAGCTTTCTTT.

CDR3 in DNA: TGTGCCAGCAGCTTCCCTAGGGGGCAGACCTATGGCTACACCTTC. The encoded protein is CASSFPRGQTYGYTF. V gene TRBV7-9 combines with J gene TRBJ1-2; 7 bases fit TRBD1. The trim removed 3 bases at V and 4 bases at J, leaving 8 bases unmatched. The V gene's germline CDR1 is SEHNR and CDR2 FQNEAQ (reference sequence). The CDR3 is 15 amino acids.

The chain uses TRBV27 and TRBJ2-3, with TRBD2 matching over 8 bases. This CDR3 contains 18 residues. V lost 1 base and J lost 7; bases outside the gene matches: 16. The germline V gene encodes CDR1 MNHEY and CDR2 SMNVEV (reference sequence). In nucleotides, the CDR3 is TGTGCCAGCAGTTTATTTCCCCACGTAGCGGGGATAACCAATACGCAGTATTTT. Protein sequence: CASSLFPHVAGITNTQYF.